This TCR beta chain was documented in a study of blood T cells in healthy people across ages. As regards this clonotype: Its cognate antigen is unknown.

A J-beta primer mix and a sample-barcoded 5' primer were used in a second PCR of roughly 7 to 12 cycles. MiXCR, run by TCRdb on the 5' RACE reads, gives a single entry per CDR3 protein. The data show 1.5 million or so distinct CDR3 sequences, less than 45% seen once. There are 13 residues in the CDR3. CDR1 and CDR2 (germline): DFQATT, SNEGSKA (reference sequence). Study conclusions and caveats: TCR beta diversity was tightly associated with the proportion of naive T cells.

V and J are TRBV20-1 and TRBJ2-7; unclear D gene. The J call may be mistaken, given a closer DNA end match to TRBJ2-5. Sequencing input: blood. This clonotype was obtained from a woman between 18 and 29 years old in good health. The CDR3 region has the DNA TGCAGTGCTAGAGGTGTCTACAGAGAGACCCAGTACTTC. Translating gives CSARGVYRETQYF.